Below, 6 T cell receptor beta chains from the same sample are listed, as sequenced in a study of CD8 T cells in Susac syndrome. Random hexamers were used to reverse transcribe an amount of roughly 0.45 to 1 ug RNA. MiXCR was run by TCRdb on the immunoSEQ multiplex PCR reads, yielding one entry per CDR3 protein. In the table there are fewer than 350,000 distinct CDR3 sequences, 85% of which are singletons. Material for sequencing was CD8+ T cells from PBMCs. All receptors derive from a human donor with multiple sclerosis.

This chain's CDR3 is CASLERAEGSYEQYF. The CDR3 DNA sequence: TGTGCCAGCCTTGAGCGGGCAGAGGGGTCCTACGAGCAGTACTTC. J is TRBJ2-7 and V is TRBV2, with D possibly matching TRBD2 (6 bases). Germline lookup yields CDR1 SNHLY and CDR2 FYNNEI. This CDR3 contains 15 residues. Between the trimmed V and J ends, which lost 8 bases and 1 base, there was a span of 18 bases.

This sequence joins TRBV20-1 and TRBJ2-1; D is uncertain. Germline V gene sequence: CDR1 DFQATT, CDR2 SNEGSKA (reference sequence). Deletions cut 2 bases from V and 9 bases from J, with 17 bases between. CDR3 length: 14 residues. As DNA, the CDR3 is TGCAGTGCTAGACCCTCCGGGTCTTCCGTTGAGCAGTTCTTC. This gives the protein CSARPSGSSVEQFF.

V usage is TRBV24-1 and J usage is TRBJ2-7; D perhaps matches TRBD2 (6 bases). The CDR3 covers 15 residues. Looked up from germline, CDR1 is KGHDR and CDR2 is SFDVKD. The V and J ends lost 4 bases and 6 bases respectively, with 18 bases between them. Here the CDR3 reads CATSDPDTTSSEQYF. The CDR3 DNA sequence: TGTGCCACCAGTGACCCCGATACGACTAGTTCCGAGCAGTACTTC.

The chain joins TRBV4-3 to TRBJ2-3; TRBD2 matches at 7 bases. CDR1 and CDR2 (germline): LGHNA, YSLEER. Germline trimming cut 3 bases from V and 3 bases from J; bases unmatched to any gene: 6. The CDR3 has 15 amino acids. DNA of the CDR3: TGCGCCAGCAGCCAGGCGCTAGCGGTTACAGATACGCAGTATTTT. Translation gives CASSQALAVTDTQYF.

Written as DNA, the CDR3 is TGTGCCAGCAGCTCCGGGACAGGGGTCCCAAATGAGCAGTTCTTC. This encodes CASSSGTGVPNEQFF. The V and J genes are TRBV7-9 and TRBJ2-1; TRBD1 aligns across 10 bases. Per the germline V gene, CDR1 is SEHNR and CDR2 is FQNEAQ (reference sequence). The CDR3 has 15 residues. Trimming removed 4 bases from V and 7 bases from J; junction bases left unmatched: 7.

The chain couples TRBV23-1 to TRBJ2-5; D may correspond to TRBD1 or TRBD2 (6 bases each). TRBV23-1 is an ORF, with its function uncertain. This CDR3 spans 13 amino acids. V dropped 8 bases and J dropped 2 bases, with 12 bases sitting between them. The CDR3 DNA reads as TGCGCCAGCTTAGGGGGGAAGCAAGAGACCCAGTACTTC. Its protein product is CASLGGKQETQYF.